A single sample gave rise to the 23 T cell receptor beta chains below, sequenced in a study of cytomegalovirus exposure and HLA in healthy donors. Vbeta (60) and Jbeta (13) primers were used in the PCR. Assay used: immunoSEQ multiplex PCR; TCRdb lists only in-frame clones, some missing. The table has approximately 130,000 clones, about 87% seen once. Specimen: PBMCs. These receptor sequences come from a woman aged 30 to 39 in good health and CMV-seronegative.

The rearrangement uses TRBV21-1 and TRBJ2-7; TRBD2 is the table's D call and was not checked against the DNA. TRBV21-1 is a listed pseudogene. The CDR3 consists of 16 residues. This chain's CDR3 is CASSKATLRAVYEQYF. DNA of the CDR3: TGTGCCAGCAGCAAAGCGACTTTGCGGGCGGTCTACGAGCAGTACTTC.

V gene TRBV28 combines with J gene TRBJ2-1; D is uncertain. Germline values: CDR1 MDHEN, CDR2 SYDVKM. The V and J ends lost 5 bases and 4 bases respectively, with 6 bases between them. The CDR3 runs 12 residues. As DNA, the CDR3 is TGTGCCAGCAGTCTTGTTTACAATGAGCAGTTCTTC. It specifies CASSLVYNEQFF.

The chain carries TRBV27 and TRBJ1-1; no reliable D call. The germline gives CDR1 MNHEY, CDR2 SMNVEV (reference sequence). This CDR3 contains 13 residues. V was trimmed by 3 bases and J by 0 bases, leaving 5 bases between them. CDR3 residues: CASSFLLNTEAFF. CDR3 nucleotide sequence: TGTGCCAGCAGTTTCCTACTGAACACTGAAGCTTTCTTT.

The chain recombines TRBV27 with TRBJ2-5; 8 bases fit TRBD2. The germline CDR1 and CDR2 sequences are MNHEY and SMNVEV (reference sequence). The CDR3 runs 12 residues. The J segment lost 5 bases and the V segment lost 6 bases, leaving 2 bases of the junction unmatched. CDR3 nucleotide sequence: TGTGCCAGCAGAGGACTAGCCGAGACCCAGTACTTC. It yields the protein CASRGLAETQYF.

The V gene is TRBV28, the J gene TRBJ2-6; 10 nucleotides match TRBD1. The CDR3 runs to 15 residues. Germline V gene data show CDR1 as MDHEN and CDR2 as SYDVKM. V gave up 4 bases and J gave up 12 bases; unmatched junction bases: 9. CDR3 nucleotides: TGTGCCAGCAGTTCCGGGACAGGGGTCGCTCTCGTCCTGACTTTC. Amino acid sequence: CASSSGTGVALVLTF.

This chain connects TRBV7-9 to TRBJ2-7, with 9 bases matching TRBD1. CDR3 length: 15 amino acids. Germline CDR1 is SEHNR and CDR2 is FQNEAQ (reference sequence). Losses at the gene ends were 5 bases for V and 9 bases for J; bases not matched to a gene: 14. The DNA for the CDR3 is TGTGCCAGCAGCCCAGGGACAGGGAGGGGAGGGGGGCAGTACTTC. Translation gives CASSPGTGRGGGQYF.

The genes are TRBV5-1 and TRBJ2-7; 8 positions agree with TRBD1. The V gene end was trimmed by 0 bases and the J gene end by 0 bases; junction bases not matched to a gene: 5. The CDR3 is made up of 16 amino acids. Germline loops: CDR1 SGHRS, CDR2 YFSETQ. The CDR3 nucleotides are TGCGCCAGCAGCTTGGCCCGGACAGGGAGCTCCTACGAGCAGTACTTC. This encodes CASSLARTGSSYEQYF.

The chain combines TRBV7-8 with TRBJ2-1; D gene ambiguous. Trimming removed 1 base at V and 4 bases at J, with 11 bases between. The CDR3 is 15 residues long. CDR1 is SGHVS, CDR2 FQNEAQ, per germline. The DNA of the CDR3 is TGTGCCAGCAGCTTAGGTAGCCCCGCGTACAATGAGCAGTTCTTC. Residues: CASSLGSPAYNEQFF.

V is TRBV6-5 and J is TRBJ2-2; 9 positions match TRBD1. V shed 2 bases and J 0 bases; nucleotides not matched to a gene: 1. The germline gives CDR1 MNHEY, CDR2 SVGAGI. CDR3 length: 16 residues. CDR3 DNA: TGTGCCAGCAGTTACAACAGGGGGCCGAACACCGGGGAGCTGTTTTTT. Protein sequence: CASSYNRGPNTGELFF.

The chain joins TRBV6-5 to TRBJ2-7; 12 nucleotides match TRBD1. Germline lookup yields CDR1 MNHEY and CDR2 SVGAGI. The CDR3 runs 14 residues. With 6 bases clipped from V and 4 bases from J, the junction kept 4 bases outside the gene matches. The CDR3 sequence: CASRGTGGPYEQYF. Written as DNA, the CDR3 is TGTGCCAGCAGGGGGACAGGGGGCCCGTACGAGCAGTACTTC.

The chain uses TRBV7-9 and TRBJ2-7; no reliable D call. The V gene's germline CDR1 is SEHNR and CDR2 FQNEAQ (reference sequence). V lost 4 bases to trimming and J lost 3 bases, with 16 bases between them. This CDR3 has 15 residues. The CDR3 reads CASSSGLGQSYEQYF. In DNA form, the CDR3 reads TGTGCCAGCAGCTCCGGTCTTGGGCAGAGCTACGAGCAGTACTTC.

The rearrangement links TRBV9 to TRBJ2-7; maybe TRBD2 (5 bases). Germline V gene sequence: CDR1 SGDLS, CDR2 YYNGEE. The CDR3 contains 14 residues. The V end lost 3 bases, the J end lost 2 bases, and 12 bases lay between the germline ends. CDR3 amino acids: CASSASLGAYEQYF. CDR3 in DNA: TGTGCCAGCAGCGCCTCCCTCGGGGCCTACGAGCAGTACTTC. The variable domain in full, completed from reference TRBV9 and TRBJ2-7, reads DSGVTQTPKHLITATGQRVTLRCSPRSGDLSVYWYQQSLDQGLQFLIQYYNGEERAKGNILERFSAQQFPDLHSELNLSSLELGDSALYFCASSASLGAYEQYFGPGTRLTVT.

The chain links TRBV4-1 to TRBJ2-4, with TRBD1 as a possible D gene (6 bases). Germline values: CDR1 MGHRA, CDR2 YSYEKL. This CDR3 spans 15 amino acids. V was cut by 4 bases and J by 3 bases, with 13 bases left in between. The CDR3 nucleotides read TGCGCCAGCAGCCGAACCACAGGGTACAAAAACATTCAGTACTTC. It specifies CASSRTTGYKNIQYF.

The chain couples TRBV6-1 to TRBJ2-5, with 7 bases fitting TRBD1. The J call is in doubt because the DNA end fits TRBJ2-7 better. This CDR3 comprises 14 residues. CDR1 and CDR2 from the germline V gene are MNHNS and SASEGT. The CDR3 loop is CASSEQGDSYEQYF. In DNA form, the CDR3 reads TGTGCCAGCAGTGAACAGGGGGACTCCTACGAGCAGTACTTC.

The CDR3 DNA reads TGCGCCAGCAGCCAAACCGGGACTAGTGGTTACGAGCAGTACTTC. It encodes CASSQTGTSGYEQYF. This sequence joins TRBV4-1 and TRBJ2-7, with 8 bases lining up with TRBD2. V lost 2 bases to trimming and J lost 4 bases; unmatched junction nucleotides: 7. There are 15 residues in the CDR3. Germline loops: CDR1 MGHRA, CDR2 YSYEKL.

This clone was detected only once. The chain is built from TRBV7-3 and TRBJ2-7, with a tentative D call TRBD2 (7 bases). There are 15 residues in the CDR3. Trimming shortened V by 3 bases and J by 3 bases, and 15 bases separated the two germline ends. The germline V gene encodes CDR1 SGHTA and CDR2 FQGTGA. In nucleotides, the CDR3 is TGTGCCAGCAGCTTGGGGGGGCGACCCGACTACGAGCAGTACTTC. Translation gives CASSLGGRPDYEQYF.

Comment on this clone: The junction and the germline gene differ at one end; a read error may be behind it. The CDR3 region has the DNA TGTTCCAGCAGAGGACAGGGCTATGGCTACACCTTC. Translated, it gives CSSRGQGYGYTF. V gene TRBV7-9 combines with J gene TRBJ1-2; 8 nucleotides line up with TRBD1. Germline assignment: CDR1 SEHNR and CDR2 FQNEAQ (reference sequence). This CDR3 contains 12 residues.

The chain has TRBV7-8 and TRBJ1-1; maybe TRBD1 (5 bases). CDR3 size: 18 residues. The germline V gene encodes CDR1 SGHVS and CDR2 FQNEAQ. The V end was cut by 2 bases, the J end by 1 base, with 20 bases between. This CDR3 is CASSLFRQGQVRNTEAFF. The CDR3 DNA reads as TGTGCCAGCAGCTTATTTCGGCAGGGCCAAGTTAGGAACACTGAAGCTTTCTTT.

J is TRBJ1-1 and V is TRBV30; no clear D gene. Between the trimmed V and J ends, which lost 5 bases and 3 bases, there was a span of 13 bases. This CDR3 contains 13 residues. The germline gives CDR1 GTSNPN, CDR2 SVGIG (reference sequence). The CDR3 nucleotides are TGTGCCTGGTCGGTTGATAGAGACACTGAAGCTTTCTTT. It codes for CAWSVDRDTEAFF.

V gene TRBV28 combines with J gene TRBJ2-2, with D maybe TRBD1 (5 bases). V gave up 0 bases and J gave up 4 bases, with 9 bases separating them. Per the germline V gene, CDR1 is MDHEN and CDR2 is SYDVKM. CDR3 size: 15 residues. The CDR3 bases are TGTGCCAGCAGTTTATGGACAGACTCCACCGGGGAGCTGTTTTTT. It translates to CASSLWTDSTGELFF.

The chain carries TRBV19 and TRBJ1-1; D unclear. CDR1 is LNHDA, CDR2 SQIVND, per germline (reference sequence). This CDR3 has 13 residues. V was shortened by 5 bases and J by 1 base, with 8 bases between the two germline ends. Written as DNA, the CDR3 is TGTGCCAGTAGTCAGGTGGGGAACACTGAAGCTTTCTTT. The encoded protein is CASSQVGNTEAFF. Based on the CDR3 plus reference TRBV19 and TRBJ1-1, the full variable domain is DGGITQSPKYLFRKEGQNVTLSCEQNLNHDAMYWYRQDPGQGLRLIYYSQIVNDFQKGDIAEGYSVSREKKESFPLTVTSAQKNPTAFYLCASSQVGNTEAFFGQGTRLTVV.

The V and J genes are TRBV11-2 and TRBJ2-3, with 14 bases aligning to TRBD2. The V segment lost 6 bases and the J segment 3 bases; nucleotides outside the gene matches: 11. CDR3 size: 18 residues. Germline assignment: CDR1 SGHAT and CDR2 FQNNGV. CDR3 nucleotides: TGTGCCAGCAGTTCAACCGCGACTAGCGGGAGGGAAACAGATACGCAGTATTTT. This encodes CASSSTATSGRETDTQYF.

The CDR3 sequence is CASSSGVLYGYTF. Here the CDR3 DNA reads TGTGCCAGCAGTTCAGGGGTCCTTTATGGCTACACCTTC. The V gene is TRBV28, the J gene TRBJ1-2; D perhaps matches TRBD1 (6 bases). The germline V gene has CDR1 MDHEN and CDR2 SYDVKM. The CDR3 is 13 residues long. V was shortened by 4 bases and J by 5 bases, with 11 bases between the two germline ends.